This T cell receptor (beta chain) is drawn from a study of T-cell memory formation after mild COVID-19 (dated by TCRdb to the early 2020s). Study-wide context: TCR sequence clusters from the two donors were largely donor specific. The cohort comprised two young, previously healthy adult volunteers, one female and one male. In a couple of donors, T-cell clones that expanded and contracted after mild COVID-19 were tracked by sequencing TCRalpha and TCRbeta repertoires over time. What the authors observed across the whole study: Clones contracting from day 15 to 85 had balanced CD4/CD8 phenotypes, while a second wave expanding from day 15 to 37 was biased towards CD4+. The study covered only a couple of mild cases, and larger cohorts including severe cases with pre-infection samples were considered necessary. Contracting CD4+ clones appeared mostly in the CM and EM memory subsets, whereas CD8+ clones were enriched in EMRA. Some responding clones were detected in pre-infection memory, which suggested that pre-existing cross-reactive memory T cells had joined the SARS-CoV-2 response. SARS-CoV-2 specificity was not confirmed for the second-wave clones peaking on day 37.

This clonotype has just a few counts. It lacks a known antigen. The record has no base qualities; no much larger clone is one base away. Ficoll-Paque density gradient centrifugation was used to isolate PBMCs. V ends up 1 base short and J 5 bases short, with an unmatched junction base count of 17. Reading from cysteine to phenylalanine, the CDR3 counts 20 amino acids. Left in the record is the CDR3 DNA by itself, 60 bases read in frame from the first base. CDR1 MGHRA and CDR2 YSYEKL were looked up in the germline V gene. The sequencing machine was an Illumina NovaSeq 6000. cDNA libraries for TCRalpha and TCRbeta were prepared by 5'RACE using constant-segment primers, with sample barcodes and unique molecular identifiers added. Trizol reagent was used to extract RNA from every sample. Amplification of the libraries took two PCR steps, and the second step added a second sample barcode plus Illumina TruSeq adapters. The libraries were sequenced on an Illumina NovaSeq using 2 x 150 bp paired-end reads. For the original study's pipeline: With migec v1.2.7, reads were demultiplexed and then collapsed into UMI-guided consensus sequences. Using mixcr v2.1.11, UMI consensuses were aligned to TRA and TRB V and J templates and then assembled into clonotypes. Clonotypes were classified as expanded or contracted when called significant by both edgeR and NoisET, with noise models trained on biological replicates. For edgeR calls, the cutoffs were a false discovery rate-adjusted p below 0.01 and a log2 fold-change threshold of 1. As an exploratory analysis of dynamics, max-normalized trajectories of the 1000 most abundant clonotypes were examined with PCA combined with hierarchical clustering. Separately sequenced CD4+ and CD8+ repertoires were used to assign the CD4 or CD8 phenotype of responding clones. The public reads were reanalyzed by TCRdb: fastp trimming at Q25, MiXCR alignment, in-frame beta chains only. Every CDR3 protein is listed once, alongside the most common genes and DNA of its rows. TCRdb's processing, not the authors', yielded these V and J calls. The sample includes fewer than 350,000 distinct CDR3 sequences, with under 8.5% observed a single time. Together, the top ten hold approximately 23% of the sample.

The sequenced sample was PBMCs or a T cell subset sorted from them (not recorded which). The sequence joins TRBV4-1 to TRBJ2-5, with 12 middle bases fitting TRBD2. This TCR came from a man younger than 30 who had mild COVID-19 (a few samples of this study predate the infection). The sample titles of this study are shuffled in the database, so cell type and time point are left out; the donor was told from shared clones. CDR3 sequence: CASSQGVASGGARSGETQYF. The bases read TGCGCCAGCAGCCAAGGTGTGGCTAGCGGGGGGGCTCGTTCTGGGGAGACCCAGTACTTC.